The 20 T cell receptor beta chains given below trace back to one sample, sequenced in a study of blood T cell repertoires in COVID-19. Profiled with immunoSEQ multiplex PCR; TCRdb holds only in-frame clones, not every one. The sample consists of roughly 62,000 clones, roughly 80% of them appearing once. The sample taken for sequencing was peripheral blood. Receptors originate from a man aged 60 to 75 with acute or convalescent COVID-19.

In its sample, this clone was seen once. The chain uses TRBV7-6 and TRBJ2-1; tentative D call: TRBD1 (5 bases). CDR3 size: 15 residues. V dropped 5 bases and J dropped 5 bases, with 16 bases sitting between them. Germline V lookup: CDR1 SGHVS, CDR2 FNYEAQ. The CDR3 is CASSVVTSGHNEQFF. The CDR3 region has the DNA TGTGCCAGCAGCGTAGTTACTTCAGGGCACAATGAGCAGTTCTTC. The full variable domain, completed using reference TRBV7-6 and TRBJ2-1, is GAGVSQSPRYKVTKRGQDVALRCDPISGHVSLYWYRQALGQGPEFLTYFNYEAQQDKSGLPNDRFSAERPEGSISTLTIQRTEQRDSAMYRCASSVVTSGHNEQFFGPGTRLTVL.

This clone appeared a single time. This chain connects TRBV30 to TRBJ1-5; 7 bases are shared with TRBD1. V lost 2 bases, J lost 6 bases, and 1 base stayed unmatched. CDR1 is GTSNPN, CDR2 SVGIG, per germline (reference sequence). The CDR3 consists of 12 residues. CDR3 coding DNA: TGTGCCTGGAGTCCAGGGGGTCAGCCCCAGCATTTT. Residues: CAWSPGGQPQHF.

The gene calls are TRBV28 and TRBJ2-1; 8 bases are a match to TRBD1. The ends lost 3 bases at V and 6 bases at J; junction bases unmatched: 4. In germline, CDR1 is MDHEN, CDR2 SYDVKM. The CDR3 has 14 amino acids. CDR3 in amino acids: CASSFMDRANEQFF. The DNA of the CDR3 is TGTGCCAGCAGTTTTATGGACAGGGCCAATGAGCAGTTCTTC.

The chain recombines TRBV29-1 with TRBJ2-4, with 8 bases aligning to TRBD1. The junction had 8 bases not matched to a gene; V was cut back by 7 bases and J by 6 bases. CDR1 is SQVTM and CDR2 is ANQGSEA in the germline V gene. This CDR3 has 13 residues. CDR3 region: CSATGAGGNIQYF. The CDR3 DNA is TGCAGCGCGACAGGGGCAGGTGGAAACATTCAGTACTTC.

The chain links TRBV27 to TRBJ2-1, with D perhaps TRBD1 (6 bases). Trimming took off 5 bases at V and 5 bases at J, with 13 bases between the two ends. The CDR3 is 14 amino acids. CDR1 and CDR2 (germline): MNHEY, SMNVEV (reference sequence). CDR3: CASSGPGHHNEQFF. CDR3 in DNA: TGTGCCAGCAGTGGGCCGGGACACCACAATGAGCAGTTCTTC.

The chain combines TRBV27 with TRBJ1-2; D gene ambiguous. CDR3 length: 10 amino acids. Between the trimmed V and J ends, which lost 3 bases and 8 bases, there was a span of 4 bases. Germline loops: CDR1 MNHEY, CDR2 SMNVEV (reference sequence). The CDR3 DNA reads as TGTGCCAGCAGTTTTGAGGGCTACACCTTC. It codes for CASSFEGYTF.

This rearrangement joins TRBV4-3 to TRBJ1-6; TRBD1 is a possible D gene (5 bases). CDR3 length: 15 residues. CDR1 and CDR2 (germline): LGHNA, YSLEER. The V end was cut by 0 bases, the J end by 5 bases, with 8 bases between. DNA of the CDR3: TGCGCCAGCAGCCAAGAGACAGCCCATAATTCACCCCTCCACTTT. This gives the protein CASSQETAHNSPLHF.

This rearrangement joins TRBV5-1 to TRBJ1-4; 8 nucleotides agree with TRBD1. Germline V gene data show CDR1 as SGHRS and CDR2 as YFSETQ. The CDR3 spans 15 residues. J was trimmed by 8 bases and V by 0 bases; bases with no gene match: 6. DNA of the CDR3: TGCGCCAGCAGCTTGGATGGACAGGGAGGGGAAAAACTGTTTTTT. Its protein product is CASSLDGQGGEKLFF.

The chain carries TRBV29-1 and TRBJ2-7, with 8 bases aligning to TRBD1. The CDR3 consists of 15 residues. The V segment lost 7 bases and the J segment 0 bases; nucleotides outside the gene matches: 11. The germline V gene encodes CDR1 SQVTM and CDR2 ANQGSEA. The CDR3 is CSAEVDREDSYEQYF. The CDR3 DNA reads as TGCAGCGCCGAGGTGGACAGGGAAGACTCCTACGAGCAGTACTTC.

This clone was counted a single time. J is TRBJ1-1 and V is TRBV5-1; D remains unclear. V was cut by 0 bases and J by 7 bases, with 13 bases left in between. This CDR3 region has 14 residues. Germline V gene data show CDR1 as SGHRS and CDR2 as YFSETQ. The CDR3 loop is CASSLDGVLGEAFF. CDR3 nucleotide sequence: TGCGCCAGCAGCTTGGACGGGGTACTGGGTGAAGCTTTCTTT.

This clone has just a few counts. The CDR3 nucleotides are TGTGCCAGCAGCACTGAAGGGGCGCTCACTGAAGCTTTCTTT. This translates into CASSTEGALTEAFF. The chain has TRBV3-1 (or the pseudogene TRBV3-2) and TRBJ1-1; D may be TRBD1 (5 bases). This CDR3 spans 14 amino acids. In germline, CDR1 is LGHDT, CDR2 YNNKEL (reference sequence). Between the trimmed V and J ends, which lost 5 bases and 4 bases, there was a span of 14 bases.

The genes are TRBV24-1 and TRBJ2-1; 7 nucleotides line up with TRBD1. The J segment lost 0 bases and the V segment lost 7 bases, leaving 2 bases of the junction unmatched. The CDR3 spans 14 residues. The germline V gene encodes CDR1 KGHDR and CDR2 SFDVKD. The CDR3 DNA reads as TGTGCCACCAGGACAGGGAGCTCCTACAATGAGCAGTTCTTC. Protein sequence: CATRTGSSYNEQFF.

The chain links TRBV5-6 to TRBJ1-1; tentatively, D is TRBD1 (5 bases). V lost 1 base and J lost 5, with 9 bases in between. This CDR3 region has 13 residues. The germline gives CDR1 SGHDT, CDR2 YYEEEE. This CDR3 is CASSLKGRTEAFF. CDR3 coding DNA: TGTGCCAGCAGCTTGAAGGGGAGGACTGAAGCTTTCTTT. The whole variable domain, filled in from reference TRBV5-6 and TRBJ1-1, reads DAGVTQSPTHLIKTRGQQVTLRCSPKSGHDTVSWYQQALGQGPQFIFQYYEEEERQRGNFPDRFSGHQFPNYSSELNVNALLLGDSALYLCASSLKGRTEAFFGQGTRLTVV.

This chain uses TRBV4-2 with TRBJ2-3; TRBD2 aligns across 12 bases. Trimming cost V 1 base and J 4 bases; bases outside gene matches: 0. CDR1 LGHNA and CDR2 YNFKEQ come from the germline V gene. The CDR3 consists of 15 residues. The CDR3 loop is CASSQGLAGADTQYF. CDR3 DNA: TGTGCCAGCAGCCAAGGACTAGCGGGAGCAGATACGCAGTATTTT.

The V and J genes are TRBV6-5 and TRBJ2-1; D is perhaps TRBD1 (7 bases). CDR3 length: 15 residues. V was pared by 4 bases and J by 7 bases, with 17 bases between. CDR1 and CDR2 from the germline V gene are MNHEY and SVGAGI. In nucleotides, the CDR3 is TGTGCCAGCAGTTCCCCAGGGGGGCGCCGGAATGAGCAGTTCTTC. Amino acid sequence: CASSSPGGRRNEQFF.

This clone showed up just a few times. The chain employs TRBV27 and TRBJ2-1, with 9 bases that match TRBD1. The CDR3 runs to 15 residues. The V and J ends lost 6 bases and 2 bases, in that order; junction bases with no gene match: 5. The germline gives CDR1 MNHEY, CDR2 SMNVEV (reference sequence). For the CDR3, the DNA is TGTGCCAGCAGCCCGGACAGGGGCGCCTACAATGAGCAGTTCTTC. It yields the protein CASSPDRGAYNEQFF.

The chain is built from TRBV7-8 and TRBJ2-1, with TRBD1 matching 8 bases. V gave up 8 bases and J gave up 9 bases; unmatched junction bases: 9. Germline V gene data show CDR1 as SGHVS and CDR2 as FQNEAQ. The CDR3 has 13 amino acids. Here the CDR3 reads CASAGTGNIEQFF. Here the CDR3 DNA reads TGTGCCAGCGCGGGGACAGGTAATATTGAGCAGTTCTTC.

The V and J genes are TRBV6-5 and TRBJ2-5; the D gene is possibly TRBD2 (7 bases). The CDR3 contains 12 residues. V was pared by 6 bases and J by 5 bases, with 10 bases between. Per the germline V gene, CDR1 is MNHEY and CDR2 is SVGAGI. The CDR3 region is CASRGGLETQYF. The CDR3 coding sequence is TGTGCCAGCAGGGGGGGGCTGGAGACCCAGTACTTC.

V usage is TRBV7-4 and J usage is TRBJ2-3; 7 nucleotides align to TRBD2. Per germline, CDR1 SGHVT and CDR2 SQSDAQ. This CDR3 has 17 amino acids. Trimming at V came to 5 bases and at J to 4 bases, leaving 15 bases not matched to a gene. DNA for the CDR3: TGTGCCAGCAGCCGTGGGCAGCTAGCGGAAGTCGCAGATACGCAGTATTTT. It specifies CASSRGQLAEVADTQYF.

A single count supports this clone. This sequence joins TRBV5-5 and TRBJ2-7; D remains unclear. V gave up 3 bases and J gave up 2 bases, with 6 bases separating them. CDR1 and CDR2 (germline): SGHKS, YYEKEE (reference sequence). The CDR3 has 12 residues. The CDR3: CASSSHAYEQYF. The CDR3 DNA follows: TGTGCCAGCAGCTCACACGCCTACGAGCAGTACTTC. The variable domain in full, with the rest retrieved from reference TRBV5-5 and TRBJ2-7, is DAGVTQSPTHLIKTRGQQVTLRCSPISGHKSVSWYQQVLGQGPQFIFQYYEKEERGRGNFPDRFSARQFPNYSSELNVNALLLGDSALYLCASSSHAYEQYFGPGTRLTVT.